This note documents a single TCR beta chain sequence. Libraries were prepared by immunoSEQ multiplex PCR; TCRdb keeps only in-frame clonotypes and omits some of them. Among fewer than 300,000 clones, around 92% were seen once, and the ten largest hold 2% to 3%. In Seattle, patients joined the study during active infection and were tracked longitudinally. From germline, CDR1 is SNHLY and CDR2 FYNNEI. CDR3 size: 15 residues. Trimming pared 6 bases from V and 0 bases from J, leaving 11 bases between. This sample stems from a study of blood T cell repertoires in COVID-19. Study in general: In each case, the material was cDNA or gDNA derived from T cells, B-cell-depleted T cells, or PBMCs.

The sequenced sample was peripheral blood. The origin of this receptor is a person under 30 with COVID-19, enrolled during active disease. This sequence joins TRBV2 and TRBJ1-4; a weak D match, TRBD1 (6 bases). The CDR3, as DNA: TGTGCCAGCAGGGTGGACAGCGCAACTAATGAAAAACTGTTTTTT. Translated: CASRVDSATNEKLFF.